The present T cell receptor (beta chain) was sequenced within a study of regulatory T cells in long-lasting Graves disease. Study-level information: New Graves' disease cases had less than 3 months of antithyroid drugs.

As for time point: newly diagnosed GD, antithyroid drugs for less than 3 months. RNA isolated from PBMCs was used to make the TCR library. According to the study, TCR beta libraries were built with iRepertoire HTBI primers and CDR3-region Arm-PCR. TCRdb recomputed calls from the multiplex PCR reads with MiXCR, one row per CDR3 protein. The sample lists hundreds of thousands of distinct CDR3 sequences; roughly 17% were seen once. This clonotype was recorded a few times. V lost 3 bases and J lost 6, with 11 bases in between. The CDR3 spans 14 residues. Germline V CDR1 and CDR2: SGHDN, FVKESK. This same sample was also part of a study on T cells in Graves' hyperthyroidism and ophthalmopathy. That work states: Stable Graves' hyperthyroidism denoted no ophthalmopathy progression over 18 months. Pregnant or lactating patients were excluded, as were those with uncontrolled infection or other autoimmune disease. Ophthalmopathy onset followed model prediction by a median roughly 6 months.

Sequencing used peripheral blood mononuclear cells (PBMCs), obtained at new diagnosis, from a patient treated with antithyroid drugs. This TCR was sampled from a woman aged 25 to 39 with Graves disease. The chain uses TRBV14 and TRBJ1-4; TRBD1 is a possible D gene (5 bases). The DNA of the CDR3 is TGTGCCAGCAGCCACCAGGGCTGGGATGAAAAACTGTTTTTT. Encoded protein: CASSHQGWDEKLFF.